These 31 T cell receptor beta chains were all obtained from the same sample, sequenced in a study of T-cell reconstitution after alpha-beta-depleted transplantation in children. Unique molecular identifiers featured in how the TCRbeta library was prepared. TCRdb used MiXCR to reprocess the PCR reads, holding one entry per CDR3 protein. The sample carries hundreds of thousands of distinct CDR3 sequences, around a sixth recorded once. The sequencing here drew on PBMCs from the stem cell graft donor, taken from the stem cell graft. These receptors were obtained from a human donor who donated a stem cell graft to a child with acute myeloid leukemia.

This clonotype was detected many times. This sequence joins TRBV20-1 and TRBJ1-2; 7 nucleotides agree with TRBD1. The CDR3 contains 12 residues. CDR1 DFQATT and CDR2 SNEGSKA come from the germline V gene (reference sequence). CDR3 amino acids: CTVDREGHGYTF. The DNA of the CDR3 is TGCACCGTAGACAGGGAAGGACATGGCTACACCTTC.

This clonotype has ten or more counts. The chain has TRBV20-1 and TRBJ2-5, with 11 bases that match TRBD2. Trimming cost V 2 bases and J 2 bases; bases outside gene matches: 10. The CDR3 is 17 residues long. Germline V CDR1 and CDR2: DFQATT, SNEGSKA (reference sequence). Here the CDR3 DNA reads TGCAGTGCTAGACCAGGGAGACTAGCGGGGAGTCAAGAGACCCAGTACTTC. Translated, it gives CSARPGRLAGSQETQYF.

At least ten counts were recorded for this clonotype. The J gene is TRBJ1-1, the V gene TRBV6-5; perhaps TRBD1 as D (6 bases). The CDR3 has 15 amino acids. V lost 7 bases, J lost 2 bases, and 17 bases lay in between. Germline V lookup: CDR1 MNHEY, CDR2 SVGAGI. The CDR3 here is CASKRNREGNTEAFF. As DNA, the CDR3 is TGTGCCAGCAAAAGGAACAGGGAGGGAAACACTGAAGCTTTCTTT.

Only a few counts were recorded for this clonotype. The V gene is TRBV27, the J gene TRBJ2-6; D gene ambiguous. Germline CDR1 MNHEY, CDR2 SMNVEV (reference sequence). The CDR3 runs 13 residues. V was clipped by 4 bases and J by 4 bases, with 5 bases between them. The CDR3: CASSSRGANVLTF. The CDR3 nucleotides are TGTGCCAGCAGTTCGCGAGGGGCCAACGTCCTGACTTTC.

In its sample, this clonotype was seen many times. The chain's CDR3 is CSVAKDSGNTIYF. The CDR3 DNA is TGCAGCGTTGCTAAGGACTCTGGAAACACCATATATTTT. V and J are TRBV29-1 and TRBJ1-3; unclear D gene. The length of the CDR3 is 13 residues. Per germline, CDR1 SQVTM and CDR2 ANQGSEA. Trimming took off 4 bases at V and 0 bases at J, with 7 bases between the two ends.

The rearrangement uses TRBV21-1 and TRBJ2-2; the D call in the table, TRBD2, was not verified against the DNA. TRBV21-1 is given as a pseudogene. The CDR3 has 18 residues. This chain's CDR3 is CASRFRCGGASNTGELFF. The CDR3 region has the DNA TGTGCCAGCAGGTTTAGGTGCGGGGGGGCCTCGAACACCGGGGAGCTGTTTTTT.

There are many counts of this clonotype. The chain couples TRBV7-2 to TRBJ2-1; D unclear. This CDR3 contains 16 residues. Per germline, CDR1 SGHTA and CDR2 FQGNSA. V lost 0 bases, J lost 8 bases, and 17 bases lay in between. The CDR3 nucleotides read TGTGCCAGCAGCTTAGCGACCGCCCCGGGCCAGGATGAGCAGTTCTTC. Its translation is CASSLATAPGQDEQFF.

In its sample, this clonotype was seen many times. The V gene is TRBV6-5, the J gene TRBJ1-3, with D uncertain. CDR1 is MNHEY, CDR2 SVGAGI, per germline. This CDR3 has 15 amino acids. Trimming took off 2 bases at V and 2 bases at J, with 10 bases between the two ends. The CDR3 spells CASSYRVQTGNTIYF. The CDR3 bases are TGTGCCAGCAGTTACCGCGTCCAGACTGGAAACACCATATATTTT.

This clonotype was recorded many times. The chain is built from TRBV12-3 or TRBV12-4 and TRBJ2-5; perhaps TRBD2 as D (5 bases). The CDR3 contains 14 residues. The V gene lost 1 base and the J gene lost 5 bases, with 11 bases spanning the gap. The DNA of the CDR3 is TGTGCCAGCAGTTTAGAGGGCGGCGGGGAGACCCAGTACTTC. This sequence encodes CASSLEGGGETQYF.

The genes are TRBV24-1 and TRBJ1-6; no clear D. Per germline, CDR1 KGHDR and CDR2 SFDVKD. CDR3 size: 13 residues. Trimming stripped 3 bases from V and 7 bases from J, with 6 bases between. Written as DNA, the CDR3 is TGTGCCACCAGTGATAGCGGGAATTCACCCCTCCACTTT. Translated, it gives CATSDSGNSPLHF.

This clonotype was recorded at least ten times. The rearrangement uses TRBV20-1 and TRBJ1-1; no clear D. V lost 0 bases, J lost 3 bases, and 14 bases lay in between. Germline V gene sequence: CDR1 DFQATT, CDR2 SNEGSKA (reference sequence). CDR3 length: 15 residues. CDR3 protein: CSARDRRSWDTEAFF. CDR3 DNA sequence: TGCAGTGCTAGAGATAGGAGGAGTTGGGACACTGAAGCTTTCTTT.

This clonotype was detected a few times. The chain recombines TRBV12-3 or TRBV12-4 with TRBJ2-1, with D perhaps given as TRBD1 or TRBD2 (5 bases each). V lost 3 bases, J lost 7 bases, and 10 bases lay in between. The CDR3 extends over 13 amino acids. The CDR3 DNA is TGTGCCAGCAGTTTGGGGGTTTGGAATGAGCAGTTCTTC. It translates to CASSLGVWNEQFF.

This chain uses TRBV5-1 with TRBJ2-4, with D perhaps matching TRBD1 (6 bases). CDR1 and CDR2 from the germline V gene are SGHRS and YFSETQ. V shed 4 bases and J shed 0 bases, with 14 bases lying between them. This CDR3 region has 16 residues. This chain's CDR3 is CASSVDSAEAKNIQYF. DNA of the CDR3: TGCGCCAGCAGCGTGGACAGCGCCGAAGCCAAAAACATTCAGTACTTC.

This clonotype showed up many times. The chain recombines TRBV29-1 with TRBJ2-7, with D perhaps matching TRBD1 (6 bases). This CDR3 has 12 amino acids. The germline gives CDR1 SQVTM, CDR2 ANQGSEA. V dropped 7 bases and J dropped 0 bases, with 10 bases sitting between them. In DNA form, the CDR3 reads TGCAGCGGCCGGGACACCTCCTACGAGCAGTACTTC. It is translated as CSGRDTSYEQYF.

CDR3 in DNA: TGTGCCAGCAGCCCTAAACCGTATACCTACGAGCAGTACTTC. Residues: CASSPKPYTYEQYF. The J gene is TRBJ2-7, the V gene TRBV7-9; D remains unclear. This CDR3 is 14 amino acids long. Between the trimmed V and J ends, which lost 5 bases and 2 bases, there was a span of 13 bases. CDR1 is SEHNR, CDR2 FQNEAQ, per germline (reference sequence). The variable domain in full, with the rest retrieved from reference TRBV7-9 and TRBJ2-7, is DTGVSQNPRHKITKRGQNVTFRCDPISEHNRLYWYRQTLGQGPEFLTYFQNEAQLEKSRLLSDRFSAERPKGSFSTLEIQRTEQGDSAMYLCASSPKPYTYEQYFGPGTRLTVT.

Ten or more counts support this clonotype. The genes are TRBV12-3 or TRBV12-4 and TRBJ2-5, with D perhaps TRBD2 (5 bases). This CDR3 contains 14 residues. V was clipped by 3 bases and J by 2 bases, with 10 bases between them. The CDR3 loop is CASSFATGQETQYF. The DNA for the CDR3 is TGTGCCAGCAGTTTTGCGACGGGACAAGAGACCCAGTACTTC.

This clonotype was found many times. The rearrangement links TRBV29-1 to TRBJ1-4; 8 bases are shared with TRBD1. The length of the CDR3 is 15 residues. Germline lookup yields CDR1 SQVTM and CDR2 ANQGSEA. Trimming cost V 0 bases and J 10 bases; bases outside gene matches: 10. The DNA for the CDR3 is TGCAGCGTTGAAGATGGCGGGACAGGAAGAGGAAAACTGTTTTTT. This encodes CSVEDGGTGRGKLFF.

V usage is TRBV10-1 and J usage is TRBJ1-4; D remains unclear. V lost 3 bases, J lost 8 bases, and 10 bases lay in between. The CDR3 has 13 amino acids. Per germline, CDR1 WNHNN and CDR2 SYGVQD (reference sequence). CDR3 protein: CASSDARGEKLFF. CDR3 bases: TGCGCCAGCAGTGATGCCCGCGGAGAAAAACTGTTTTTT.

This clonotype was counted only a few times. CDR3 in amino acids: CASSEKPAGYTF. The CDR3 DNA reads TGTGCCAGCAGTGAAAAGCCGGCCGGCTACACCTTC. The chain recombines TRBV6-1 with TRBJ1-2; D remains unclear. The ends were cut back, 2 bases at V and 8 bases at J, with 9 bases in the middle. Germline lookup yields CDR1 MNHNS and CDR2 SASEGT. This CDR3 has 12 amino acids.

A note on this clonotype: A much larger clone lies one base from this, so it may be a read error. This rearrangement joins TRBV7-2 to TRBJ2-5, with a tentative D call TRBD2 (6 bases). Germline V CDR1 and CDR2: SGHTA, FQGNSA. CDR3 length equals 14 residues. Trimming took off 4 bases at V and 4 bases at J, with 13 bases between the two ends. In DNA, the CDR3 is TGTGCCAGCAGCTCCTCGGGACTGGGAGAGACCCAGTACTTC. Translation gives CASSSSGLGETQYF.

The chain is built from TRBV7-9 and TRBJ2-4, with D possibly matching TRBD2 (6 bases). The V gene lost 5 bases and the J gene lost 5 bases, with 10 bases spanning the gap. Germline V gives CDR1 SEHNR, CDR2 FQNEAQ (reference sequence). This CDR3 region has 13 residues. CDR3 protein: CASSLGLQNIQYF. The CDR3 bases are TGTGCCAGCAGCCTGGGACTTCAAAACATTCAGTACTTC.

J is TRBJ2-3 and V is TRBV4-1; D call uncertain. Germline V gene lookup returns CDR1 MGHRA and CDR2 YSYEKL. The V end was cut by 4 bases, the J end by 5 bases, with 19 bases between. The CDR3 has 16 amino acids. CDR3 bases: TGCGCCAGCAGCCGAAGACCGCAGATAGGTCAAGATACGCAGTATTTT. Its translation is CASSRRPQIGQDTQYF.

This clonotype was found many times. The chain employs TRBV7-2 and TRBJ1-2; D ambiguous. Deletions cut 1 base from V and 2 bases from J, with 8 bases between. CDR3 length: 14 residues. Per germline, CDR1 SGHTA and CDR2 FQGNSA. DNA for the CDR3: TGTGCCAGCAGCTTAGACAGTCCCAACTATGGCTACACCTTC. This encodes CASSLDSPNYGYTF.

The CDR3 nucleotides read TGTGCCAGCAGCCAAAGATCACAAGAGACCCAGTACTTC. Its protein is CASSQRSQETQYF. The chain has TRBV14 and TRBJ2-5; D not resolved. Trimming cost V 2 bases and J 2 bases, with 6 bases left between them. Germline-derived CDR1 and CDR2 are SGHDN and FVKESK. The CDR3 length is 13 residues.

The V call is TRBV7-9, the J call TRBJ2-5, with 7 bases lining up with TRBD2. The CDR3 consists of 13 residues. Trimming took 6 bases from V and 5 from J; bases not matched to a gene: 6. Germline loops: CDR1 SEHNR, CDR2 FQNEAQ (reference sequence). The CDR3 is CASRGTGGETQYF. CDR3 coding DNA: TGTGCCAGCAGGGGGACGGGAGGTGAGACCCAGTACTTC.

Concerning this clonotype itself: The junction differs from germline at one of its ends, possibly a read error. The rearrangement joins TRBV20-1 to TRBJ2-3; no clear D. The CDR3 runs to 19 residues. Germline V gene sequence: CDR1 DFQATT, CDR2 SNEGSKA (reference sequence). The CDR3 sequence: CCARAVWTAPWVGTDTQYF. CDR3 DNA sequence: TGCTGTGCTAGAGCAGTCTGGACCGCTCCCTGGGTGGGCACAGATACGCAGTATTTT.

This clonotype was detected only a few times. The chain joins TRBV21-1 to TRBJ1-1; the DNA was not used to check the table's D call, TRBD1. TRBV21-1 is shown as a pseudogene. The CDR3 has 17 residues. CDR3 sequence: CASSTQGTSPLNTEAFF. In nucleotides, the CDR3 is TGTGCCAGCAGCACACAGGGAACATCTCCTTTGAACACTGAAGCTTTCTTT.

Many counts were recorded for this clonotype. V usage is TRBV7-9 and J usage is TRBJ2-7; maybe TRBD1 (6 bases). The germline gives CDR1 SEHNR, CDR2 FQNEAQ (reference sequence). The CDR3 runs 15 residues. V was trimmed by 5 bases and J by 4 bases, leaving 18 bases between them. DNA for the CDR3: TGTGCCAGCAGCGATAACAGACAGGTCGGGTACGAGCAGTACTTC. It translates to CASSDNRQVGYEQYF.

This clonotype was counted only a few times. The chain carries TRBV10-1 and TRBJ2-5, with 10 positions matching TRBD1. The junction had 12 bases not matched to a gene; V was cut back by 9 bases and J by 5 bases. This CDR3 is built from 15 residues. From germline, CDR1 is WNHNN and CDR2 SYGVQD (reference sequence). CDR3 in amino acids: CASRAGTGVWETQYF. CDR3 bases: TGCGCCAGTCGTGCCGGGACAGGGGTTTGGGAGACCCAGTACTTC.

This clonotype was detected ten times or more. The chain has TRBV20-1 and TRBJ1-1, with no clear D. Germline CDR1 and CDR2: DFQATT and SNEGSKA (reference sequence). The V end lost 3 bases, the J end lost 0 bases, and 8 bases lay between the germline ends. This CDR3 is 13 amino acids long. The DNA for the CDR3 is TGCAGTGCTAGTGACGGACTGAACACTGAAGCTTTCTTT. Protein product: CSASDGLNTEAFF.

This clonotype came up a few times. The genes are TRBV12-3 or TRBV12-4 and TRBJ1-5; D is ambiguous. This CDR3 comprises 14 residues. The V gene lost 6 bases and the J gene lost 11 bases, with 20 bases spanning the gap. CDR3 in DNA: TGTGCCAGCAGGGCTGCTGGGAGCCTGGGAACCCAGCATTTT. Translating gives CASRAAGSLGTQHF.